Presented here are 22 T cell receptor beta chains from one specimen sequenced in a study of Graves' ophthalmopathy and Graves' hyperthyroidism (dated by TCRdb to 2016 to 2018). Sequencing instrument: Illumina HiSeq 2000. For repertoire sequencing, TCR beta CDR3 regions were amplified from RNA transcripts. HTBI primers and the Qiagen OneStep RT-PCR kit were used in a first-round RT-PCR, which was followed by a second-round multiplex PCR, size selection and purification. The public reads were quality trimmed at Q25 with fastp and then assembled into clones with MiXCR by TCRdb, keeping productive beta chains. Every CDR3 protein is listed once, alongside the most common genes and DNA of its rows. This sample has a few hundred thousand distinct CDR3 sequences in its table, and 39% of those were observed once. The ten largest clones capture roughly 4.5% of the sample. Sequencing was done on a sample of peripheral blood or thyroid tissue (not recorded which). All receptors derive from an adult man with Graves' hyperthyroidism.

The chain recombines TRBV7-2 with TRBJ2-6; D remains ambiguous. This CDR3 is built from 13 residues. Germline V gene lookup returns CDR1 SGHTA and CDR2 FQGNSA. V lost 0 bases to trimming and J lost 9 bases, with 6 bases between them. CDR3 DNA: TGTGCCAGCAGCTTAGCGGGATTCAACGTCCTGACTTTC. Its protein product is CASSLAGFNVLTF.

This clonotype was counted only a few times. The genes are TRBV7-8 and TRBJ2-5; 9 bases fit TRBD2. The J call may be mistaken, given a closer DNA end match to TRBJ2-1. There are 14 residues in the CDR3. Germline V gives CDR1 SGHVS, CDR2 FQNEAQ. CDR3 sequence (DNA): TGTGCCAGCAGCTTTCTAGCGGGATACAATGAGCAGTTCTTC. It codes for CASSFLAGYNEQFF.

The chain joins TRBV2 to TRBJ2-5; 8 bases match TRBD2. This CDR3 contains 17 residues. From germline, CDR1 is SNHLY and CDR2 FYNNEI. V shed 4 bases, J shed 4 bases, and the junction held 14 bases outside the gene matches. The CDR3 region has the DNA TGTGCCAGCAGTGGAGCGGGAGACGTCGGGTGGGCAGAGACCCAGTACTTC. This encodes CASSGAGDVGWAETQYF.

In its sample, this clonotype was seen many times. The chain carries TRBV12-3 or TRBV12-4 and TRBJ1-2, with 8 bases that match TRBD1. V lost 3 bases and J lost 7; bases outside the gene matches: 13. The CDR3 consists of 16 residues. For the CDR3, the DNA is TGTGCCAGCAGTTTCGGTGGGACAGGTGTTGGTGGTGGCTACACCTTC. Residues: CASSFGGTGVGGGYTF.

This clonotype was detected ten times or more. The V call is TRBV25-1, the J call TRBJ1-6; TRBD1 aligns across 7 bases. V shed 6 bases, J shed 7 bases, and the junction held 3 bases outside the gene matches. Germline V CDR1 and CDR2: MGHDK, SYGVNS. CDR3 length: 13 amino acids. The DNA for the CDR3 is TGTGCCAGCAGAGACAGGGCCAATTCACCCCTCCACTTT. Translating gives CASRDRANSPLHF. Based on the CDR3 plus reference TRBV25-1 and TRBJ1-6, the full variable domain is EADIYQTPRYLVIGTGKKITLECSQTMGHDKMYWYQQDPGMELHLIHYSYGVNSTEKGDLSSESTVSRIRTEHFPLTLESARPSHTSQYLCASRDRANSPLHFGNGTRLTVT.

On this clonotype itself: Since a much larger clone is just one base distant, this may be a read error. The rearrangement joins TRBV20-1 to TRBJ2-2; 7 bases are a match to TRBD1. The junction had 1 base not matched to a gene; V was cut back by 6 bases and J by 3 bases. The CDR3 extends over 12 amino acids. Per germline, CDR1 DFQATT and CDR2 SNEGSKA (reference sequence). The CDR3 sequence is CSADRDTGELFF. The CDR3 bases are TGCAGTGCCGACAGGGACACCGGGGAGCTGTTTTTT.

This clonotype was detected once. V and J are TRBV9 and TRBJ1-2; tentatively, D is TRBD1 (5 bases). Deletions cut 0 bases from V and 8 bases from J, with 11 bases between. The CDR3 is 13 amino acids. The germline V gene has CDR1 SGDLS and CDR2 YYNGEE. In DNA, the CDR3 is TGTGCCAGCAGCGTAGAAGGGGAGCCGGGCTACACCTTC. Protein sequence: CASSVEGEPGYTF.

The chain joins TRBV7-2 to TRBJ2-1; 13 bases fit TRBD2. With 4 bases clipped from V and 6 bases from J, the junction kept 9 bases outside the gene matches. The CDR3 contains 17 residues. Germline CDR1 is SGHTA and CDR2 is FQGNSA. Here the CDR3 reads CASSSGLAGRGVNEQFF. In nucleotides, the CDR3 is TGTGCCAGCAGCTCGGGACTAGCGGGAAGGGGGGTCAATGAGCAGTTCTTC.

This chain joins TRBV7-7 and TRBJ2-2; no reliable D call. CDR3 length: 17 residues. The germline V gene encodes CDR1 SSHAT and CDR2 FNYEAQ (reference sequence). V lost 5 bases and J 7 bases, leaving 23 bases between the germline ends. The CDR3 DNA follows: TGTGCCAGCAGCCCTACGCCACAAGCCCAAAGTGGCGGGGAGCTGTTTTTT. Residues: CASSPTPQAQSGGELFF.

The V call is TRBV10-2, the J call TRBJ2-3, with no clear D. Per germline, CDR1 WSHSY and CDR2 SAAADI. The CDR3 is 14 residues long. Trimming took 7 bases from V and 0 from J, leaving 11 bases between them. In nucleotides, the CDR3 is TGCGCCAGCATGCTGGACGGAAGCACAGATACGCAGTATTTT. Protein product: CASMLDGSTDTQYF.

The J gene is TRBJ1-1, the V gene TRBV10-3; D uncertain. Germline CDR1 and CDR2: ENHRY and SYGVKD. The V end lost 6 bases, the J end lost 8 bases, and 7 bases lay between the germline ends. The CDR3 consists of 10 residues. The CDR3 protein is CAIREGEAFF. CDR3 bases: TGTGCCATCAGGGAAGGGGAAGCTTTCTTT.

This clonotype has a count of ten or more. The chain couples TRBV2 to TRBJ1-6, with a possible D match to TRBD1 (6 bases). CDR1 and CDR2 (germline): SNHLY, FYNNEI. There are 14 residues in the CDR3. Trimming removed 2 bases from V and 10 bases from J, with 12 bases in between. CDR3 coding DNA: TGTGCCAGCAGTGAAACCAGGGGCCGGTCACCCCTCCACTTT. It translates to CASSETRGRSPLHF.

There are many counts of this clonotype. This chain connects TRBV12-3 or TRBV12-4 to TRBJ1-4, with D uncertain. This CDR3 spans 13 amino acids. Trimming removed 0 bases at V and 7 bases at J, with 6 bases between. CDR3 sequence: CASSLAEGEKLFF. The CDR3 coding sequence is TGTGCCAGCAGTTTAGCTGAGGGTGAAAAACTGTTTTTT.

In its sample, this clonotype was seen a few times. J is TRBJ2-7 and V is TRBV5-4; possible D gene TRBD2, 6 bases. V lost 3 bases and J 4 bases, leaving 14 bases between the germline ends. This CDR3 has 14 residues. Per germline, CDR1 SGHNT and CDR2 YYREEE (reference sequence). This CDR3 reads CASSSNRDSYEQYF. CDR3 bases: TGTGCCAGCAGCTCGAATCGGGACTCATACGAGCAGTACTTC.

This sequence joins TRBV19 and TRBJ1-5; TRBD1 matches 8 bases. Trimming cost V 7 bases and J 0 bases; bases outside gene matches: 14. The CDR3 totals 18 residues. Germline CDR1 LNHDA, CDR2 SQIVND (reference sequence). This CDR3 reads CASNTPTDRGLSNQPQHF. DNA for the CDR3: TGTGCCAGTAATACCCCCACCGACAGGGGACTTAGCAATCAGCCCCAGCATTTT.

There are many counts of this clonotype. CDR3 region: CSARASRDRVYYEQYF. CDR3 nucleotide sequence: TGCAGTGCTAGAGCCAGTCGGGACAGAGTATACTACGAGCAGTACTTC. This rearrangement joins TRBV20-1 to TRBJ2-7; 7 bases line up with TRBD1. This CDR3 region has 16 residues. V was clipped by 1 base and J by 3 bases; unmatched bases: 12. The germline CDR1 and CDR2 sequences are DFQATT and SNEGSKA (reference sequence).

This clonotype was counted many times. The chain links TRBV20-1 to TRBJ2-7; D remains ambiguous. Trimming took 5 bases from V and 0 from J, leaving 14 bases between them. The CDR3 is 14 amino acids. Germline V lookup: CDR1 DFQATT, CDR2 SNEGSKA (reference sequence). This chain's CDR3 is CSAARSANSYEQYF. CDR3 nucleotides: TGCAGTGCTGCACGGTCAGCTAACTCCTACGAGCAGTACTTC.

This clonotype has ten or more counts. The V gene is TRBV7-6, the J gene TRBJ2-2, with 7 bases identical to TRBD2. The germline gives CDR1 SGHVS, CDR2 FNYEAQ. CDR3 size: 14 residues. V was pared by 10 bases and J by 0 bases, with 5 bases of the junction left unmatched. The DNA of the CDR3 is TGTGCCACAAATAGCGGGCCGAACACCGGGGAGCTGTTTTTT. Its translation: CATNSGPNTGELFF. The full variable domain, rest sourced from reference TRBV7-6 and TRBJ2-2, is GAGVSQSPRYKVTKRGQDVALRCDPISGHVSLYWYRQALGQGPEFLTYFNYEAQQDKSGLPNDRFSAERPEGSISTLTIQRTEQRDSAMYRCATNSGPNTGELFFGEGSRLTVL.

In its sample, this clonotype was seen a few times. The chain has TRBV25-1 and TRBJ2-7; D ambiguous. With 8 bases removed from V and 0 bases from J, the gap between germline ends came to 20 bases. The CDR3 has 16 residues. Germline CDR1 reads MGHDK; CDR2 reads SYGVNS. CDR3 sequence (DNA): TGTGCCAGCTCACCAGGTGCAGCGAAAGCCTCCTACGAGCAGTACTTC. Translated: CASSPGAAKASYEQYF.

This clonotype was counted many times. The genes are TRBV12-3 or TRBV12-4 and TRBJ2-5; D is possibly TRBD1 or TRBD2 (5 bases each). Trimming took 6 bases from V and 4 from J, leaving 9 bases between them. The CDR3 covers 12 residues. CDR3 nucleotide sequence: TGTGCCAGCAGCTTTGGGGGAGAGACCCAGTACTTC. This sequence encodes CASSFGGETQYF.

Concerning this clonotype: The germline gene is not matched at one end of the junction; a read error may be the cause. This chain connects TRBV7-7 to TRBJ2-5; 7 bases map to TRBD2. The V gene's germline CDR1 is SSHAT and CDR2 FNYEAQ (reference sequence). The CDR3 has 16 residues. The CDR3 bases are TGTGCTAGCAGCTTACAACAGGCGGGAGATGAAGAGACCCAGTACTTC. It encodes CASSLQQAGDEETQYF.

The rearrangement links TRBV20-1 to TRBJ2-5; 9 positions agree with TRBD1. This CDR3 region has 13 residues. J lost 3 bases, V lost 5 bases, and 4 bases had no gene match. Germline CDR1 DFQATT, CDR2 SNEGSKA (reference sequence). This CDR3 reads CSAPRTGEETQYF. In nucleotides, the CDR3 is TGCAGTGCTCCCCGGACAGGGGAAGAGACCCAGTACTTC.